This passage covers 20 T cell receptor beta chains from one sample sequenced in a study of cytomegalovirus exposure and HLA in healthy donors. It was with 60 Vbeta and 13 Jbeta primers that the PCR ran. Data came from immunoSEQ multiplex PCR; TCRdb stores just in-frame clones and leaves some out. The sample shows 180,000 or so clones, 70% to 85% of them seen only once. The source material was PBMCs. The source is a human donor in good health.

In this sample, this clone turned up a few times. The chain joins TRBV25-1 to TRBJ2-7, with 10 bases matching TRBD1. The V segment lost 5 bases and the J segment 3 bases; nucleotides outside the gene matches: 7. The CDR3 is 15 amino acids. Germline assignment: CDR1 MGHDK and CDR2 SYGVNS. The CDR3 DNA is TGTGCCAGCAGTTACACGGACAGGGGGGTCTACGAGCAGTACTTC. Its translation: CASSYTDRGVYEQYF.

Comment on this clone: One junction end disagrees with the germline gene, perhaps due to a read error. The CDR3 here is CASSRGQSTDTQYF. CDR3 bases: TGTGCTAGCAGCCGCGGACAGTCCACAGATACGCAGTATTTT. V gene TRBV7-7 combines with J gene TRBJ2-3, with D possibly being TRBD1 (6 bases). This CDR3 is built from 14 residues. Germline V CDR1 and CDR2: SSHAT, FNYEAQ (reference sequence).

This chain connects TRBV4-1 to TRBJ2-7, with 8 bases matching TRBD2. V was pared by 1 base and J by 1 base, with 3 bases of the junction left unmatched. Germline CDR1 and CDR2: MGHRA and YSYEKL. This CDR3 is built from 15 residues. DNA for the CDR3: TGCGCCAGCAGCCAAGTCGGCGGGGGGTCCTACGAGCAGTACTTC. Amino acid sequence: CASSQVGGGSYEQYF.

V and J are TRBV14 and TRBJ2-5; D call uncertain. Gene TRBJ2-7 matches the end of the DNA better, so the J call may be wrong. The CDR3 totals 14 residues. The germline V gene has CDR1 SGHDN and CDR2 FVKESK. The CDR3 spells CASSQQVLSYEQYF. The CDR3 nucleotides read TGTGCCAGCAGCCAACAGGTTCTCTCCTACGAGCAGTACTTC.

V gene TRBV18 combines with J gene TRBJ1-4, with D unresolved. Per the germline V gene, CDR1 is KGHSH and CDR2 is LQKENI. There are 17 residues in the CDR3. Trimming shortened V by 2 bases and J by 0 bases, and 13 bases separated the two germline ends. CDR3 in amino acids: CASSPYSPLATNEKLFF. CDR3 nucleotide sequence: TGTGCCAGCTCACCATACAGTCCATTAGCAACTAATGAAAAACTGTTTTTT.

The rearrangement links TRBV28 to TRBJ2-7, with D tentatively TRBD1 (5 bases). Germline CDR1 reads MDHEN; CDR2 reads SYDVKM. V was trimmed by 6 bases and J by 1 base, leaving 16 bases between them. CDR3 size: 15 residues. CDR3 protein: CASRWGSSSSYEQYF. As DNA, the CDR3 is TGTGCCAGCAGGTGGGGCAGCTCAAGTTCCTACGAGCAGTACTTC.

This clone came up once. The chain uses TRBV7-8 and TRBJ2-3; 14 bases align to TRBD2. Germline loops: CDR1 SGHVS, CDR2 FQNEAQ. J gave up 8 bases and V 2 bases, and 12 bases lay outside the gene matches. CDR3 length equals 18 residues. The CDR3 is CASSLWGTSGGRGGTQYF. For the CDR3, the DNA is TGTGCCAGCAGCTTATGGGGGACTAGCGGGGGCAGAGGTGGTACGCAGTATTTT.

This chain connects TRBV2 to TRBJ2-1, with D perhaps matching TRBD2 (5 bases). The CDR3 length is 15 residues. In germline, CDR1 is SNHLY, CDR2 FYNNEI. Deletions cut 6 bases from V and 6 bases from J, with 18 bases between. The CDR3 DNA reads as TGTGCCAGCAGCCGAAGCGGACGCACCGGCAATGAGCAGTTCTTC. Translated, it gives CASSRSGRTGNEQFF.

The V call is TRBV19, the J call TRBJ1-1; D call uncertain. Deletions cut 6 bases from V and 2 bases from J, with 10 bases between. The CDR3 runs 13 residues. Germline V gives CDR1 LNHDA, CDR2 SQIVND (reference sequence). CDR3 region: CASRTGVNTEAFF. In nucleotides, the CDR3 is TGTGCCAGTAGAACCGGGGTCAACACTGAAGCTTTCTTT.

V usage is TRBV19 and J usage is TRBJ1-1; maybe TRBD1 (5 bases). Between the trimmed V and J ends, which lost 3 bases and 4 bases, there was a span of 18 bases. The CDR3 is 16 residues long. The germline V gene encodes CDR1 LNHDA and CDR2 SQIVND (reference sequence). The CDR3, as DNA: TGTGCCAGTAGTATGCGGGGGGATGGGGGGGGCACTGAAGCTTTCTTT. Its translation is CASSMRGDGGGTEAFF.

This rearrangement joins TRBV6-6 to TRBJ2-5, with D possibly being TRBD2 (6 bases). Germline V gives CDR1 MNHNY, CDR2 SVGAGI (reference sequence). Trimming cost V 2 bases and J 5 bases, with 12 bases left between them. The CDR3 runs 14 residues. The CDR3 sequence: CASSYPSGWETQYF. The CDR3 bases are TGTGCCAGCAGTTACCCAAGCGGGTGGGAGACCCAGTACTTC.

This clone appeared a few times. The chain links TRBV4-3 to TRBJ2-3; 11 nucleotides agree with TRBD2. Looked up from germline, CDR1 is LGHNA and CDR2 is YSLEER. The length of the CDR3 is 18 residues. V lost 0 bases, J lost 5 bases, and 10 bases stayed unmatched. The CDR3: CASSQDRLSGGGLDTQYF. The CDR3 nucleotides read TGCGCCAGCAGCCAAGATCGGCTTAGCGGGGGGGGATTAGATACGCAGTATTTT.

The chain joins TRBV6-4 to TRBJ1-1; TRBD1 agrees at 7 bases. V dropped 6 bases and J dropped 1; count of bases not matched to a gene: 5. The germline V gene encodes CDR1 MRHNA and CDR2 SNTAGT. The CDR3 spans 14 residues. The CDR3 region is CASRVDRRNTEAFF. Here the CDR3 DNA reads TGTGCCAGCAGAGTGGACAGGAGGAACACTGAAGCTTTCTTT.

This clone was detected only a few times. The chain couples TRBV28 to TRBJ2-7, with D perhaps matching TRBD1 (6 bases). This CDR3 has 14 residues. In germline, CDR1 is MDHEN, CDR2 SYDVKM. The V end lost 3 bases, the J end lost 3 bases, and 12 bases lay between the germline ends. In nucleotides, the CDR3 is TGTGCCAGCAGTTTCAGGGGTCGGGGCTACGAGCAGTACTTC. Its translation: CASSFRGRGYEQYF.

V gene TRBV9 combines with J gene TRBJ1-5, with 7 nucleotides matching TRBD1. Germline CDR1 is SGDLS and CDR2 is YYNGEE. V shed 4 bases, J shed 4 bases, and the junction held 5 bases outside the gene matches. The CDR3 has 14 residues. This chain's CDR3 is CASSTDRVNQPQHF. CDR3 DNA sequence: TGTGCCAGCAGCACCGACAGGGTGAATCAGCCCCAGCATTTT.

This clone occurred a few times. The chain recombines TRBV9 with TRBJ2-1; 12 nucleotides align to TRBD2. This CDR3 region has 21 residues. Germline CDR1 SGDLS, CDR2 YYNGEE. V lost 3 bases and J lost 4; bases outside the gene matches: 20. As DNA, the CDR3 is TGTGCCAGCAGCGGGTATTCCGGACTAGCGGGGATCAGCCGGCCTTACAATGAGCAGTTCTTC. Amino acid sequence: CASSGYSGLAGISRPYNEQFF.

The chain couples TRBV6-4 to TRBJ2-5, with TRBD2 matching 12 bases. CDR1 is MRHNA and CDR2 is SNTAGT in the germline V gene. Losses at the gene ends were 4 bases for V and 1 base for J; bases not matched to a gene: 1. There are 15 residues in the CDR3. CDR3 loop: CASSASGGAQETQYF. CDR3 DNA: TGTGCCAGCAGTGCTAGCGGGGGGGCCCAAGAGACCCAGTACTTC.

This rearrangement joins TRBV5-6 to TRBJ2-5, with D possibly being TRBD2 (5 bases). Germline-derived CDR1 and CDR2 are SGHDT and YYEEEE. The CDR3 has 11 residues. Trimming took 3 bases from V and 5 from J, leaving 5 bases between them. The CDR3 DNA follows: TGTGCCAGCAGCTCGGGGGAGACCCAGTACTTC. Translation gives CASSSGETQYF.

In its sample, this clone was seen once. The chain couples TRBV5-6 to TRBJ1-4; D is perhaps TRBD1 (6 bases). V dropped 0 bases and J dropped 8 bases, with 14 bases sitting between them. This CDR3 has 15 amino acids. CDR1 is SGHDT, CDR2 YYEEEE, per germline. In nucleotides, the CDR3 is TGTGCCAGCAGCTTGGCTAACAGGGTTGGGGAAAAACTGTTTTTT. The encoded protein is CASSLANRVGEKLFF.

V usage is TRBV4-3 and J usage is TRBJ1-1, with 7 bases matching TRBD1. Germline loops: CDR1 LGHNA, CDR2 YSLEER. The CDR3 totals 14 residues. J was trimmed by 5 bases and V by 3 bases; bases with no gene match: 6. The CDR3 DNA reads as TGCGCCAGCAGCCATCCAGGGGGGAGGACTGAAGCTTTCTTT. Translated, it gives CASSHPGGRTEAFF.